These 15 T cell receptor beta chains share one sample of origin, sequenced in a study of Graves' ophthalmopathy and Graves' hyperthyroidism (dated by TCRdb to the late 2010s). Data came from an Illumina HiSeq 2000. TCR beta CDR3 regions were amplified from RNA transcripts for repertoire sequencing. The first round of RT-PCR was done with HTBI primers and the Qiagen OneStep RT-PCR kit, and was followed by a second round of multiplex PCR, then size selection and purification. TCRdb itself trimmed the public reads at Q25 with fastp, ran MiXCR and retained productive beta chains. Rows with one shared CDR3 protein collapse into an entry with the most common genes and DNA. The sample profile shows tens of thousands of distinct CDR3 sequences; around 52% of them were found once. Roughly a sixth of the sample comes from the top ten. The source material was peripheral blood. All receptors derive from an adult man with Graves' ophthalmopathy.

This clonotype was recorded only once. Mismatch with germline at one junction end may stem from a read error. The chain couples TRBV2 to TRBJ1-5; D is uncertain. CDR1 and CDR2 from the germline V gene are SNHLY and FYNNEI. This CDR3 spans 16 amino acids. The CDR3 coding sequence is TGTGCCAGCAGTGATTTCGAGATTGGTGGCAATCAGTCCCAGCATTTT. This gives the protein CASSDFEIGGNQSQHF.

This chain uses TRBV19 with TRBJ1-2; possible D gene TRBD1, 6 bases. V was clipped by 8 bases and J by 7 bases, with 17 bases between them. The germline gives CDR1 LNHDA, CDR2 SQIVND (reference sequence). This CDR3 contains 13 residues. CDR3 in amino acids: CASQYRVASGYTF. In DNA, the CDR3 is TGTGCCAGTCAATACAGGGTGGCGAGTGGCTACACCTTC.

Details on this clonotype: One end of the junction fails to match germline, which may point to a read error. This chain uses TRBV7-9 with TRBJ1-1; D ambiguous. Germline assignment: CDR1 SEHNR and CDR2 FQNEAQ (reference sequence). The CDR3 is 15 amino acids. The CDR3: CASSLASHRKSEASF. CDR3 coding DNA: TGTGCCAGCAGCTTAGCCAGCCATCGAAAATCTGAAGCTTCCTTT.

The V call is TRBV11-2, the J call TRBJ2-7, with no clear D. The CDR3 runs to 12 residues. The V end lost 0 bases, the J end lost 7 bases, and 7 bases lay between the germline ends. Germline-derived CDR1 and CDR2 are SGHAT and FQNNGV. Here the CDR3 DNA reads TGTGCCAGCAGCTTAGATCTGGGAGAGCAGTACTTC. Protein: CASSLDLGEQYF.

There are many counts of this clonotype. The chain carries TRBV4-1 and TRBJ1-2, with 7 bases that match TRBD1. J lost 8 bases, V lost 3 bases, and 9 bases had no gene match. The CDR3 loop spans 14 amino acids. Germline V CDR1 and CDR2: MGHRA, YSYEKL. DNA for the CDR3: TGCGCCAGCAGCCAGGACGACAGGGCTCGGGGCTACACCTTC. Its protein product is CASSQDDRARGYTF.

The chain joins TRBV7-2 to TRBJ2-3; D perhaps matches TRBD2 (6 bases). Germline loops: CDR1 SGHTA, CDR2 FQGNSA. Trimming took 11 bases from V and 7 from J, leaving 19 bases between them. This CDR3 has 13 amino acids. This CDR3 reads CADSWGVLNTQYF. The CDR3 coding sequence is TGTGCCGACAGTTGGGGGGTACTGAATACGCAGTATTTT.

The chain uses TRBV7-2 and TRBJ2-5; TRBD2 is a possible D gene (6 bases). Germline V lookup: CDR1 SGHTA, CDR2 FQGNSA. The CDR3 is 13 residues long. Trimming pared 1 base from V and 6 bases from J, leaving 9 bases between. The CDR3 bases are TGTGCCAGCAGCTTAGGTGGGAGGCAGACCCAGTACTTC. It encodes CASSLGGRQTQYF.

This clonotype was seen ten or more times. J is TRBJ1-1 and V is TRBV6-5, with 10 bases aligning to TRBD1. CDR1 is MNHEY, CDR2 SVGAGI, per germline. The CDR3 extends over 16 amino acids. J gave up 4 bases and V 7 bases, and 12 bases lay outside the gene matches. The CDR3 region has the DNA TGTGCCAGCACCCTTAGGACAGGGGGAAGTGTCACTGAAGCTTTCTTT. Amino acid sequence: CASTLRTGGSVTEAFF.

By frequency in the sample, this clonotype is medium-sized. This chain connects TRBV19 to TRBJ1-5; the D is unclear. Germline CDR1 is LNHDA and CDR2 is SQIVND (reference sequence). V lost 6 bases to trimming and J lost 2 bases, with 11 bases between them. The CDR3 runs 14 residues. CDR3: CASRGQVGNQPQHF. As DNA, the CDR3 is TGTGCCAGTAGAGGTCAGGTGGGCAATCAGCCCCAGCATTTT.

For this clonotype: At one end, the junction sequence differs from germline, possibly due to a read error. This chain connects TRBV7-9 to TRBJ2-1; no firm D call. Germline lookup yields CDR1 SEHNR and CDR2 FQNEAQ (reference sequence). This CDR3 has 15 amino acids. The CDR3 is CASSLMADVYTEQFF. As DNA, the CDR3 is TGTGCCAGCAGCTTAATGGCGGACGTATACACTGAGCAGTTCTTC.

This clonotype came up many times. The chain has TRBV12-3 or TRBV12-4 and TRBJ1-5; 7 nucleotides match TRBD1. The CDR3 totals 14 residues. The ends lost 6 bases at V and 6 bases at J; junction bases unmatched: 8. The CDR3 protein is CASRRQGRSQPQHF. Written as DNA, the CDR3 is TGTGCCAGCAGACGACAGGGTCGTAGTCAGCCCCAGCATTTT.

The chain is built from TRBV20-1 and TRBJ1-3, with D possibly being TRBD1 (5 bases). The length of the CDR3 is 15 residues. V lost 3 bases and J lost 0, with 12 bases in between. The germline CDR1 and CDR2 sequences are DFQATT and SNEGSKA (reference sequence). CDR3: CSARSGRTSGNTIYF. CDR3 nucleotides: TGCAGTGCTAGGTCAGGGAGGACCTCTGGAAACACCATATATTTT.

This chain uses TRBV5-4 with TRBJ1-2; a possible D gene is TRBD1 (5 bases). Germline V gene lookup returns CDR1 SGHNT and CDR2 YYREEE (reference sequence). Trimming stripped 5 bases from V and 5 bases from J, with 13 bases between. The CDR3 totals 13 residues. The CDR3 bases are TGTGCCAGCAGTCGACCAGGGAAGTATGGCTACACCTTC. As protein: CASSRPGKYGYTF. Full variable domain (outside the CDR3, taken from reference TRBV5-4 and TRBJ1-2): ETGVTQSPTHLIKTRGQQVTLRCSSQSGHNTVSWYQQALGQGPQFIFQYYREEENGRGNFPPRFSGLQFPNYSSELNVNALELDDSALYLCASSRPGKYGYTFGSGTRLTVV.

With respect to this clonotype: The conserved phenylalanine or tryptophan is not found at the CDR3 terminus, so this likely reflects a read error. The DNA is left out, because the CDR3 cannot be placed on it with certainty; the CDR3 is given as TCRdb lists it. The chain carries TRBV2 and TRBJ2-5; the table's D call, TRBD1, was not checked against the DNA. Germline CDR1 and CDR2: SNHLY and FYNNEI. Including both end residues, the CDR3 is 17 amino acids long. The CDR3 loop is CASSVGRGGGYGYTFGS.

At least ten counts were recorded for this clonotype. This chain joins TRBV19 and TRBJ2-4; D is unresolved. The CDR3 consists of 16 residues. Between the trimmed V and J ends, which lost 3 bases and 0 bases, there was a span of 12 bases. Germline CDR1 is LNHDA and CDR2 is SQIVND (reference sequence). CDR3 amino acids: CASSMGRSVAKNIQYF. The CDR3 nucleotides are TGTGCCAGTAGTATGGGTCGAAGTGTAGCCAAAAACATTCAGTACTTC.